Below are 9 T cell receptor beta chains sequenced from a single sample in a study of graft-versus-host responses after intestinal transplantation. What these receptors recognize is not known. Some clones are missing from TCRdb's copy, which holds only in-frame ones; the method was immunoSEQ multiplex PCR. The table has fewer than 95,000 clones, about 93% seen once; the top ten hold roughly 0.49%. The sample in question was unstimulated CD8+ T cells sorted from spleen or lymph node cells, obtained before intestinal transplant. Receptors originate from a human donor who received an intestinal transplant.

The rearrangement joins TRBV12-5 to TRBJ2-3; 8 bases are shared with TRBD1. V was clipped by 3 bases and J by 2 bases; unmatched bases: 4. The germline V gene has CDR1 LGHNT and CDR2 FRNRAP. The length of the CDR3 is 15 residues. Written as DNA, the CDR3 is TGTGCTAGTGGTTTAGGGACAGGATCCACAGATACGCAGTATTTT. Translation gives CASGLGTGSTDTQYF.

This sequence joins TRBV27 and TRBJ1-1; tentative D call: TRBD1 (5 bases). The CDR3 has 15 amino acids. Germline assignment: CDR1 MNHEY and CDR2 SMNVEV (reference sequence). With 3 bases removed from V and 4 bases from J, the gap between germline ends came to 15 bases. CDR3 DNA: TGTGCCAGCAGTTTGATCGGGGGAGGGAGCACTGAAGCTTTCTTT. It codes for CASSLIGGGSTEAFF.

The rearrangement uses TRBV19 and TRBJ2-3; D unresolved. The germline gives CDR1 LNHDA, CDR2 SQIVND (reference sequence). The CDR3 spans 12 residues. V was pared by 5 bases and J by 0 bases, with 3 bases between. The CDR3 protein is CASSQSTDTQYF. The CDR3 DNA reads TGTGCCAGTAGTCAAAGCACAGATACGCAGTATTTT.

The chain uses TRBV19 and TRBJ2-5, with D possibly matching TRBD2 (6 bases). Trimming cost V 3 bases and J 2 bases, with 10 bases left between them. The germline gives CDR1 LNHDA, CDR2 SQIVND (reference sequence). This CDR3 is 14 amino acids long. The CDR3 sequence: CASSIDGGQETQYF. The CDR3 DNA sequence: TGTGCCAGTAGTATCGATGGAGGGCAAGAGACCCAGTACTTC.

The J gene is TRBJ1-1, the V gene TRBV4-2, with D perhaps TRBD1 (5 bases). V was pared by 0 bases and J by 11 bases, with 13 bases between. The CDR3 has 13 residues. Germline CDR1 LGHNA, CDR2 YNFKEQ. The CDR3 nucleotides are TGTGCCAGCAGCCAAGAGGGGGGGTTTGACGCTTTCTTT. Protein product: CASSQEGGFDAFF.

The chain carries TRBV9 and TRBJ2-7, with no clear D. V lost 3 bases and J lost 0, with 13 bases in between. Germline loops: CDR1 SGDLS, CDR2 YYNGEE. This CDR3 region has 15 residues. CDR3 DNA sequence: TGTGCCAGCAGCGCTACCGGGTCAAGCTCCTACGAGCAGTACTTC. Protein product: CASSATGSSSYEQYF.

This sequence joins TRBV6-1 and TRBJ2-6; D gene unclear. The germline V gene has CDR1 MNHNS and CDR2 SASEGT. The V gene lost 6 bases and the J gene lost 2 bases, with 5 bases spanning the gap. The CDR3 spans 13 residues. The CDR3 DNA is TGTGCCAGCAGCTCGGCTGGGGCCAACGTCCTGACTTTC. Its translation is CASSSAGANVLTF.

The J gene is TRBJ2-3, the V gene TRBV19; TRBD2 matches 7 bases. This CDR3 region has 13 residues. Germline CDR1 is LNHDA and CDR2 is SQIVND (reference sequence). V shed 3 bases and J 7 bases; nucleotides not matched to a gene: 4. DNA for the CDR3: TGTGCCAGTAGTATGACCGGGACTAATACGCAGTATTTT. Its translation is CASSMTGTNTQYF.

The chain carries TRBV23-1 and TRBJ1-5; 7 bases agree with TRBD1. TRBV23-1 qualifies as an ORF whose function is uncertain. Trimming at V came to 6 bases and at J to 2 bases, leaving 4 bases not matched to a gene. This CDR3 spans 14 amino acids. CDR3 bases: TGCGCCAGCAGCCGACAGGGAGGCAATCAGCCCCAGCATTTT. This translates into CASSRQGGNQPQHF.